This TCR beta chain was captured by sequencing in a study of shared clonotypes between healthy human individuals. Study at large: Three CD4 naive, three CD4 memory, two CD8 naive and one CD8 memory plate were used per donor.

Healthy and HIV-negative, the adult donors had no recent acute infections or vaccinations. A CD45RA+ naive subset and a CD45RA-negative memory subset were split from CD4+ cells. Only in-frame clones appear in the TCRdb table, and some are missing; sequencing was by immunoSEQ multiplex PCR. The table has some 1,100,000 clones, roughly 74% seen once; the top ten hold under 0.6%. V was pared by 4 bases and J by 4 bases, with 1 base of the junction left unmatched. The CDR3 consists of 13 residues. The V gene's germline CDR1 is SQVTM and CDR2 ANQGSEA. The study, taken as a whole, reports: The study generally estimated greater richness for naive than memory subsets.

This clone was seen only once. Antigen: not known. Sequencing used memory CD4+ T cells from PBMCs. As for subset: CD45RA-negative fraction. This chain uses TRBV29-1 with TRBJ2-1; TRBD2 aligns across 10 bases. This clonotype originated in a man younger than 35 in good health. Some clones in this sample may be carry-over from other donors' samples. CDR3 nucleotide sequence: TGCAGCGTTGCGACTAGCGGGTACAATGAGCAGTTCTTC. Translated: CSVATSGYNEQFF.